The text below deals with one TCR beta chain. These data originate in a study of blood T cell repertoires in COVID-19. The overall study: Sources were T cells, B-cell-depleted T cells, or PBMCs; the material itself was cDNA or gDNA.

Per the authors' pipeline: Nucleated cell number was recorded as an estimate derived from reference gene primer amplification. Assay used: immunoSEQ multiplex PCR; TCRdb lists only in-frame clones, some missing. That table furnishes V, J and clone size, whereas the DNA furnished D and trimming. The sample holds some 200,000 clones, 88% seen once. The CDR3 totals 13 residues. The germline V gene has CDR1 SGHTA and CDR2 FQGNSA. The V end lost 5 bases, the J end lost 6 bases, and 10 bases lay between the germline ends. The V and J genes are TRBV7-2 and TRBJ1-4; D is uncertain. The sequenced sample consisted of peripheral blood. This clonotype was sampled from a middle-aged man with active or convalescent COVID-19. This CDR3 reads CASSQGGYEKLFF. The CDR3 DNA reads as TGTGCCAGCAGCCAAGGAGGGTATGAAAAACTGTTTTTT.